Listed below are T cell receptor beta chains from one sample, sequenced in a study of T cell clones after liver transplantation. Repertoires were generated with immunoSEQ multiplex PCR, while TCRdb's copy carries only in-frame clones and drops some. The profile shows about 74,000 clones, about 80% of them singletons. Sample: CD4+ T cells from blood, taken before liver transplant. Receptors were obtained from a human donor who received a liver transplant. CDR3s include the opening cysteine and the closing phenylalanine or tryptophan.

v_call	cdr3_aa
TRBV7-8	CASSPDLLNYEQYF
TRBV12-2	CASRLALSGGSSYEQYF
TRBV18	CASSPYRDITYEQYF
TRBV7-3	CASSLTGSRLAGRQSGANVLTF
TRBV19	CASSVADSYEQYF
TRBV7-2	CASSSRSGHYGYTF
TRBV2	CASSDGRPVAEAFF
TRBV28	CASSSNGREPYGYTF
TRBV9	CASSVDGAGNYGTEAFF
TRBV6-5	CASSLTTNEKLFF
TRBV19	CASSIVTGAPLPYNEQFF
TRBV18	CASSPGDGQPQHF
TRBV4-1	CASSQDGGQGAYEQYF
TRBV19	CASRPGLVADTQYF
TRBV7-2	CASSLTVSGNTIYF
TRBV18	CASSPALGSLSNYGYTF
TRBV18	CASSVRTSGYNEQFF
TRBV5-5	CASSESSYEQYF
TRBV7-2	CADRLAGGPNTGELFF
TRBV6-1	CASRGQRDYGYTF
TRBV2	CASTRGQVIDNYGYTF
TRBV7-9	CASSLGREDGQPQHF
TRBV5-6	CASSPHPATANGYTF
TRBV4-1	CASSQVDRAYSNQPQHF
TRBV19	CASRDSLNTEAFF
TRBV6-5	CASSSYGLAGAQYF